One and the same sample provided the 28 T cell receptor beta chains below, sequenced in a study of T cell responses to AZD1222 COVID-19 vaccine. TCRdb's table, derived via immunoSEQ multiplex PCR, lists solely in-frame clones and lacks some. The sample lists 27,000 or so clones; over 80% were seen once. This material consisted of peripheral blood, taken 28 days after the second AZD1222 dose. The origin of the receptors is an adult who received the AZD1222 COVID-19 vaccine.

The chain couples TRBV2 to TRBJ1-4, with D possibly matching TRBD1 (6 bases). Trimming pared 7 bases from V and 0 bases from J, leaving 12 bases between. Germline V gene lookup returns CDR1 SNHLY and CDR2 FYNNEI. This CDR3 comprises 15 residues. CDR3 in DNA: TGTGCCAGCACCCTCAGGGGAGCAACTAATGAAAAACTGTTTTTT. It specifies CASTLRGATNEKLFF.

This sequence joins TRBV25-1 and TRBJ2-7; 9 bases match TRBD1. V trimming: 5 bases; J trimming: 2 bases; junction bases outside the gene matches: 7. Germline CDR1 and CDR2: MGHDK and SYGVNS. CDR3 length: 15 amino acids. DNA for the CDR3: TGTGCCAGCAGTTGGGGGGACAGGGCCCCCTACGAGCAGTACTTC. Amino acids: CASSWGDRAPYEQYF.

Written as DNA, the CDR3 is TGTGCCTGGACCCCCCCCGGGGTCTCCTACGAGCAGTACTTC. Protein sequence: CAWTPPGVSYEQYF. The V and J genes are TRBV30 and TRBJ2-7; tentatively, D is TRBD2 (5 bases). V was clipped by 4 bases and J by 0 bases, with 13 bases between them. Germline loops: CDR1 GTSNPN, CDR2 SVGIG (reference sequence). The CDR3 totals 14 residues.

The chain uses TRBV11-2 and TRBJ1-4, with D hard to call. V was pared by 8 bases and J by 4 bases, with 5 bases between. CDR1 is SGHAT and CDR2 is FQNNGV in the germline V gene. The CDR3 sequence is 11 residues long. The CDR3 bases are TGTGCCAGCGGCCTTAATGAAAAACTGTTTTTT. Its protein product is CASGLNEKLFF.

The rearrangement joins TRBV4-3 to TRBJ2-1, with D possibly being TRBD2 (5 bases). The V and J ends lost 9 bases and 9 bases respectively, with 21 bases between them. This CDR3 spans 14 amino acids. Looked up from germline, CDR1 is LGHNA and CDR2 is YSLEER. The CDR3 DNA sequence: TGCGCCAGTAACCCCGGGAAAGGGTATGGTGAGCAGTTCTTC. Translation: CASNPGKGYGEQFF.

The CDR3 DNA reads TGTGCCAGTCGCGGCCAGGGGCCCGGGGAGCTGTTTTTT. Translating gives CASRGQGPGELFF. The chain employs TRBV19 and TRBJ2-2; the D gene is possibly TRBD1 (6 bases). Trimming removed 8 bases from V and 6 bases from J, with 13 bases in between. The germline V gene has CDR1 LNHDA and CDR2 SQIVND (reference sequence). The CDR3 has 13 residues.

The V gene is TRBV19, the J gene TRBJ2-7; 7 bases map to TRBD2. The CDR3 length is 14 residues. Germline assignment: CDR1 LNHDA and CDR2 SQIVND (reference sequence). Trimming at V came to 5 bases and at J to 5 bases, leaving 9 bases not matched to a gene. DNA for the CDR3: TGTGCCAGTAGTGAGCCGGGCGGGAGAAACGAGCAGTACTTC. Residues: CASSEPGGRNEQYF.

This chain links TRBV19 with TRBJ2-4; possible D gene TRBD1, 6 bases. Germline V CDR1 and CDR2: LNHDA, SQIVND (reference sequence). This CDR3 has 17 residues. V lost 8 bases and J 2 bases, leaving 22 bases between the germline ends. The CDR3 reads CASRREAGAGSKNIQYF. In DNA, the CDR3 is TGTGCCAGTCGCCGCGAAGCAGGGGCAGGGTCCAAAAACATTCAGTACTTC.

The CDR3 here is CASSLASLNTGELFF. CDR3 DNA sequence: TGCGCCAGCAGCTTGGCCAGCCTGAACACCGGGGAGCTGTTTTTT. The chain employs TRBV5-1 and TRBJ2-2, with no clear D. The germline V gene encodes CDR1 SGHRS and CDR2 YFSETQ. V lost 0 bases and J 1 base, leaving 7 bases between the germline ends. CDR3 size: 15 residues.

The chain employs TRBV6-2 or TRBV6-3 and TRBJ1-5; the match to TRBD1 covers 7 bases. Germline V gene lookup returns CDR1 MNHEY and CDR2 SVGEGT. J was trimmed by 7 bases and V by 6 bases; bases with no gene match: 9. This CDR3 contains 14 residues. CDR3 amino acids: CASSWGTEGQPQHF. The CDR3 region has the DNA TGTGCCAGCAGCTGGGGGACAGAAGGGCAGCCCCAGCATTTT.

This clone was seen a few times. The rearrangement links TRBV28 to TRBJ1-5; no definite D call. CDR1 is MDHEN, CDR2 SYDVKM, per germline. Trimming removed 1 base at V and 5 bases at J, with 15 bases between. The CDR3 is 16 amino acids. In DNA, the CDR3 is TGTGCCAGCAGTTTATTAGGTCATAGCAACGATCAGCCCCAGCATTTT. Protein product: CASSLLGHSNDQPQHF.

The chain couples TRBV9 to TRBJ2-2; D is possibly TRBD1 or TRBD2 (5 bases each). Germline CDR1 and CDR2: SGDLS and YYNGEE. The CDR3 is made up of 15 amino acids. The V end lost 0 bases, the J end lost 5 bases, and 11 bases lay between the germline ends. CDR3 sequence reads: CASSVVGDRTGELFF. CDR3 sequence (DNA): TGTGCCAGCAGCGTAGTAGGGGACCGGACCGGGGAGCTGTTTTTT.

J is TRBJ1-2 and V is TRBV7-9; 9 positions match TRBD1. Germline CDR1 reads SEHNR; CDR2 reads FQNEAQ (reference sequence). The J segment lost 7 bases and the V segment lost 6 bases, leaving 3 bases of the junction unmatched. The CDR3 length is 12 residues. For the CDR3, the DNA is TGTGCCAGCAGAGGGACAGGGCTTGGCTACACCTTC. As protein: CASRGTGLGYTF.

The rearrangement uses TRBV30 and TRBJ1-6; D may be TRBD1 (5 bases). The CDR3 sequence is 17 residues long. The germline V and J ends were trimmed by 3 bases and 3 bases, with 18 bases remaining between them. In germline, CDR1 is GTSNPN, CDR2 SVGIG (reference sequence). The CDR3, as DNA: TGTGCCTGGAGGAAAGTGGCAGGGCTAAGCTATAATTCACCCCTCCACTTT. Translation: CAWRKVAGLSYNSPLHF. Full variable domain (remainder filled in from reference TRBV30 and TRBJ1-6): SQTIHQWPATLVQPVGSPLSLECTVEGTSNPNLYWYRQAAGRGLQLLFYSVGIGQISSEVPQNLSASRPQDRQFILSSKKLLLSDSGFYLCAWRKVAGLSYNSPLHFGNGTRLTVT.

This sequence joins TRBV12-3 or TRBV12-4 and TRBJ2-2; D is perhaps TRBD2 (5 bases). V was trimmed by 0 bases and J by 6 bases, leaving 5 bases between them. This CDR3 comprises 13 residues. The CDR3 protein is CASSLADSGELFF. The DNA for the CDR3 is TGTGCCAGCAGTTTAGCGGACTCCGGGGAGCTGTTTTTT.

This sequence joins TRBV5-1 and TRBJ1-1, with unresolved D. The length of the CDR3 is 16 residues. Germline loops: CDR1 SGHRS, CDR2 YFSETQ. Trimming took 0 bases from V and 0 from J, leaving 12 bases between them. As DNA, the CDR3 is TGCGCCAGCAGCTTGGATAGCCAGACACTGAACACTGAAGCTTTCTTT. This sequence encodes CASSLDSQTLNTEAFF.

Here the CDR3 reads CASSQAGAAGELFF. In DNA form, the CDR3 reads TGTGCCAGCAGCCAAGCGGGAGCCGCCGGGGAGCTGTTTTTT. The J gene is TRBJ2-2, the V gene TRBV14, with D tentatively TRBD2 (6 bases). Trimming left V 1 base short and J 6 bases short, with 9 bases between. The CDR3 spans 14 residues. Germline V gene sequence: CDR1 SGHDN, CDR2 FVKESK.

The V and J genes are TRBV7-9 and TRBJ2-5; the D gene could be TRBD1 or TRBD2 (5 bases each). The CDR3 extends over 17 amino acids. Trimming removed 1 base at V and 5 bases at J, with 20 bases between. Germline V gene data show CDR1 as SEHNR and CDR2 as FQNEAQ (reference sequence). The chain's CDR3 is CASSLGGQNLWRETQYF. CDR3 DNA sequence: TGTGCCAGCAGCTTAGGGGGCCAAAATTTGTGGAGGGAGACCCAGTACTTC.

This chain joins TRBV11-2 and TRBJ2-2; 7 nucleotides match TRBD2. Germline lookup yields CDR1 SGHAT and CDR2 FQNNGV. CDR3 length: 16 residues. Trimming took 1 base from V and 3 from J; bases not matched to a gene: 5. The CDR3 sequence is CASSLVAGTDTGELFF. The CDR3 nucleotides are TGTGCCAGCAGCTTAGTAGCGGGTACGGACACCGGGGAGCTGTTTTTT.

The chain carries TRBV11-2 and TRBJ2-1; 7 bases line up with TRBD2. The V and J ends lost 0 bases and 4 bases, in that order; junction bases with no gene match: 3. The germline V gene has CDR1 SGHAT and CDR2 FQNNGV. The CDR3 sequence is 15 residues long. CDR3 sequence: CASSLDQGGYNEQFF. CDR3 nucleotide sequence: TGTGCCAGCAGCTTAGACCAGGGAGGGTACAATGAGCAGTTCTTC.

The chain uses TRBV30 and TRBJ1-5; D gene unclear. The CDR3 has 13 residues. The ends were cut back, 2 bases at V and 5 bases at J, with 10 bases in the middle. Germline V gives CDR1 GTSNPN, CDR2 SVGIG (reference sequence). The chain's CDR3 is CAWSKAVYQPQHF. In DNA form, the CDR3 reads TGTGCCTGGAGTAAAGCAGTCTATCAGCCCCAGCATTTT.

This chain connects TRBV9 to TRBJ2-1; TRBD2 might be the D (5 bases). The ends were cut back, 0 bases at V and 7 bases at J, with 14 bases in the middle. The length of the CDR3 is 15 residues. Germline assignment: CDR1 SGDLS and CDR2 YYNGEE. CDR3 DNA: TGTGCCAGCAGCGTAGCCGGGATCCTAGGGAATGAGCAGTTCTTC. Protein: CASSVAGILGNEQFF.

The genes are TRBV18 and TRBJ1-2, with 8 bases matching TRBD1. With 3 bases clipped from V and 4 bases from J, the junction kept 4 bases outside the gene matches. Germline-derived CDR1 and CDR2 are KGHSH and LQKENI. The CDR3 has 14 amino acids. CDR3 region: CASSPTGVIYGYTF. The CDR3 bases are TGTGCCAGCTCACCGACAGGGGTTATCTATGGCTACACCTTC.

CDR3: CATRDRTNSYNEQFF. The CDR3 DNA reads TGTGCCACCCGGGACAGGACGAACTCCTACAATGAGCAGTTCTTC. This chain joins TRBV24-1 and TRBJ2-1; 8 bases fit TRBD1. Germline CDR1 is KGHDR and CDR2 is SFDVKD. V gave up 9 bases and J gave up 0 bases; unmatched junction bases: 6. There are 15 residues in the CDR3.

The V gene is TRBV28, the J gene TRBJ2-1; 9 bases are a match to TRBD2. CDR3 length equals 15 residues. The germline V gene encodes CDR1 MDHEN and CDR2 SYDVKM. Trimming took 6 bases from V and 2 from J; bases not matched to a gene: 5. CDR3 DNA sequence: TGTGCCAGCAGGAGTAGCGGGGGAGCCTACAATGAGCAGTTCTTC. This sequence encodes CASRSSGGAYNEQFF.

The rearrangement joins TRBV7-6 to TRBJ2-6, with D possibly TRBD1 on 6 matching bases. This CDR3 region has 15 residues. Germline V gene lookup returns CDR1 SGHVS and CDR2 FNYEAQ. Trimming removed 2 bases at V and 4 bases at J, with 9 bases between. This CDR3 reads CASSLTGSGANVLTF. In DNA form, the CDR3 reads TGTGCCAGCAGCTTAACAGGGTCCGGGGCCAACGTCCTGACTTTC.

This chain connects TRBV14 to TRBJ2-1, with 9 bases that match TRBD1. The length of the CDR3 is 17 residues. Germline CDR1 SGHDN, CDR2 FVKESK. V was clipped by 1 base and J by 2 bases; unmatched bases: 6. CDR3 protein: CASSQGGTGWPYNEQFF. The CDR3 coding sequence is TGTGCCAGCAGCCAAGGGGGGACAGGGTGGCCCTACAATGAGCAGTTCTTC.

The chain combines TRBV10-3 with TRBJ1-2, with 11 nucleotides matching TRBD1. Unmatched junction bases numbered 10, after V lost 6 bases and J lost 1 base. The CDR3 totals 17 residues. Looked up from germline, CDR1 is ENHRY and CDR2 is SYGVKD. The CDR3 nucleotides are TGTGCCATCAGCCCCCGGGACAGGGGGATTAGTAACTATGGCTACACCTTC. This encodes CAISPRDRGISNYGYTF.